These 15 T cell receptor beta chains were sequenced from one sample in a study of T cell repertoires in cytomegalovirus infection. Using its own MiXCR run on the reads, TCRdb lists one record per CDR3 protein. The data contain 600,000 to 800,000 distinct CDR3 sequences, 24% of them seen just once; the ten biggest clones take up 8%. The specimen was CD8+ T cells from PBMCs. These receptors were collected from a human donor in good health (CMV status not recorded). Some clones in this sample may be carry-over from other donors' samples.

Many counts were recorded for this clonotype. The CDR3 nucleotides are TGTGCCAGCAGCTTTGGGACAAGCAGTGAAGCTTTCTTT. This gives the protein CASSFGTSSEAFF. The J gene is TRBJ1-1, the V gene TRBV7-3; tentative D call: TRBD1 (6 bases). Deletions cut 3 bases from V and 7 bases from J, with 12 bases between. The CDR3 has 13 residues. Germline V gives CDR1 SGHTA, CDR2 FQGTGA.

This chain uses TRBV7-4 with TRBJ1-2; weak D call: TRBD1 (6 bases). Trimming shortened V by 7 bases and J by 6 bases, and 18 bases separated the two germline ends. Germline values: CDR1 SGHVT, CDR2 SQSDAQ. The CDR3 totals 14 residues. The CDR3 sequence is CASKETGIKNGYTF. The CDR3 DNA sequence: TGTGCCAGCAAAGAAACAGGGATTAAGAATGGCTACACCTTC.

This clonotype was counted only a few times. The chain employs TRBV28 and TRBJ1-2, with D possibly matching TRBD1 (5 bases). V was cut by 7 bases and J by 6 bases, with 9 bases left in between. Germline loops: CDR1 MDHEN, CDR2 SYDVKM. The CDR3 is made up of 11 amino acids. CDR3 amino acids: CASNPGDGYTF. Here the CDR3 DNA reads TGTGCCAGCAACCCGGGGGATGGCTACACCTTC.

Notes on this clonotype: One end of the junction fails to match germline, which may point to a read error. This chain joins TRBV7-1 and TRBJ2-1, with 7 nucleotides matching TRBD1. TRBV7-1 carries the ORF label, with uncertain function. The CDR3 is 15 amino acids. Written as DNA, the CDR3 is TGTGCCAACAGCTCAAGAACAGGGGTTTACAATGAGCAGTTCTTC. Its protein is CANSSRTGVYNEQFF.

The chain carries TRBV27 and TRBJ2-1, with D possibly TRBD1 on 6 matching bases. There are 12 residues in the CDR3. V lost 5 bases and J 13 bases, leaving 15 bases between the germline ends. From germline, CDR1 is MNHEY and CDR2 SMNVEV (reference sequence). CDR3 DNA: TGTGCCAGCAGTCCCCAGGGGTCCCTACAGTTCTTC. Translating gives CASSPQGSLQFF.

The chain couples TRBV2 to TRBJ2-1, with 12 bases that match TRBD2. CDR3 size: 15 residues. Germline trimming cut 6 bases from V and 5 bases from J; bases unmatched to any gene: 5. Germline CDR1 SNHLY, CDR2 FYNNEI. The CDR3 region is CASRELAGGHNEQFF. Written as DNA, the CDR3 is TGTGCCAGCAGAGAGCTAGCGGGGGGGCACAATGAGCAGTTCTTC.

This clonotype was seen ten or more times. The chain uses TRBV25-1 and TRBJ2-1, with D possibly being TRBD1 (5 bases). The CDR3 runs 12 residues. Trimming removed 3 bases at V and 12 bases at J, with 12 bases between. Per the germline V gene, CDR1 is MGHDK and CDR2 is SYGVNS. CDR3 in amino acids: CASSEGRGWQFF. Here the CDR3 DNA reads TGTGCCAGCAGTGAGGGAAGGGGATGGCAGTTCTTC.

The chain is built from TRBV4-2 and TRBJ2-2, with 7 nucleotides matching TRBD1. The CDR3 is 16 residues long. With V trimmed by 0 bases and J by 6 bases, 7 bases remained unmatched. Germline CDR1 reads LGHNA; CDR2 reads YNFKEQ. CDR3 amino acids: CASSQEDRVYSGELFF. The CDR3, as DNA: TGTGCCAGCAGCCAAGAAGACAGGGTCTACTCCGGGGAGCTGTTTTTT.

The rearrangement joins TRBV12-3 or TRBV12-4 to TRBJ2-6; a weak D match, TRBD1 (6 bases). V was pared by 6 bases and J by 10 bases, with 13 bases between. The CDR3 has 13 amino acids. CDR3: CASRQTGANVLTF. The DNA for the CDR3 is TGTGCCAGCAGGCAGACAGGTGCAAACGTCCTGACTTTC.

V is TRBV6-1 and J is TRBJ1-5; D is unresolved. The CDR3 sequence is 15 residues long. Germline V gene lookup returns CDR1 MNHNS and CDR2 SASEGT. V lost 3 bases to trimming and J lost 5 bases, with 14 bases between them. CDR3 region: CASSEGRTVYQPQHF. CDR3 coding DNA: TGTGCCAGCAGTGAGGGGAGGACTGTGTATCAGCCCCAGCATTTT.

This clonotype was found a few times. This sequence joins TRBV7-3 and TRBJ1-2; D not certain. Trimming took 5 bases from V and 2 from J, leaving 18 bases between them. Per germline, CDR1 SGHTA and CDR2 FQGTGA. The CDR3 loop spans 16 amino acids. The CDR3 DNA sequence: TGTGCCAGCAGCCTGAATGGAGGGAGAGTGAACTATGGCTACACCTTC. Protein product: CASSLNGGRVNYGYTF.

V usage is TRBV12-3 or TRBV12-4 and J usage is TRBJ2-5, with 11 bases lining up with TRBD2. The CDR3 runs to 18 residues. The V and J ends lost 3 bases and 0 bases, in that order; junction bases with no gene match: 9. CDR3 sequence (DNA): TGTGCCAGCAGTTTCGACGCGGGGACTAGCGGATACCAAGAGACCCAGTACTTC. As protein: CASSFDAGTSGYQETQYF.

This chain links TRBV25-1 with TRBJ2-1; D is unclear. Trimming removed 3 bases from V and 3 bases from J, with 12 bases in between. Germline V lookup: CDR1 MGHDK, CDR2 SYGVNS. The CDR3 runs 15 residues. CDR3 loop: CASSEVTGLYNEQFF. The CDR3 DNA sequence: TGTGCCAGCAGTGAGGTCACTGGTCTCTACAATGAGCAGTTCTTC. The full variable domain, in which reference TRBV25-1 and TRBJ2-1 provide the parts outside the CDR3, is EADIYQTPRYLVIGTGKKITLECSQTMGHDKMYWYQQDPGMELHLIHYSYGVNSTEKGDLSSESTVSRIRTEHFPLTLESARPSHTSQYLCASSEVTGLYNEQFFGPGTRLTVL.

This clonotype has ten or more counts. The V call is TRBV29-1, the J call TRBJ1-2; TRBD1 is a possible D gene (5 bases). V dropped 4 bases and J dropped 3 bases, with 21 bases sitting between them. Per the germline V gene, CDR1 is SQVTM and CDR2 is ANQGSEA. This CDR3 comprises 16 residues. Written as DNA, the CDR3 is TGCAGCGTTGTGTGGGCCGACAGTACCTCTGACTATGGCTACACCTTC. It yields the protein CSVVWADSTSDYGYTF.

Of note for this clonotype: This may come from a read error, since a much larger clone is one base off. Since the CDR3 does not end with the conserved phenylalanine or tryptophan, this likely comes from a read error. In DNA, the CDR3 is TGTGCCAGCAGCTTAGAATCCTCTGGGGAAGCTTTCTGT. Its translation: CASSLESSGEAFC. The rearrangement links TRBV7-6 to TRBJ1-1; D is ambiguous. Germline CDR1 and CDR2: SGHVS and FNYEAQ. The CDR3 contains 13 residues. V dropped 1 base and J dropped 8 bases, with 11 bases sitting between them.